This entry describes one T cell receptor (beta chain). Its antigen remains unknown. These data belong to a study of beta chain features in type 1 diabetes. Study outcomes and limitations: Across all four CD4+ subsets, people with type 1 diabetes showed modestly shorter TCRB CDR3s.

Expressed TCRB transcripts were sequenced after all isolated RNA was converted to cDNA. Clones were sequenced by immunoSEQ multiplex PCR, and TCRdb holds only the in-frame ones, with some missing. Of just under 150,000 clones detected, about 13% appear once; the ten largest clones hold roughly 1.3%. The TCR was taken from a man between 18 and 35 years old with type 1 diabetes. Sequencing input: central memory CD4+ T cells from blood.

The CDR3 DNA reads TGTGCCAGCAGCTCGACAGGAGGGCGATACGATGGCTACACCTTC. It specifies CASSSTGGRYDGYTF. This chain uses TRBV7-2 with TRBJ1-2; D may be TRBD1 (6 bases). Germline V gene sequence: CDR1 SGHTA, CDR2 FQGNSA. Trimming pared 4 bases from V and 6 bases from J, leaving 18 bases between. CDR3 length: 15 amino acids.